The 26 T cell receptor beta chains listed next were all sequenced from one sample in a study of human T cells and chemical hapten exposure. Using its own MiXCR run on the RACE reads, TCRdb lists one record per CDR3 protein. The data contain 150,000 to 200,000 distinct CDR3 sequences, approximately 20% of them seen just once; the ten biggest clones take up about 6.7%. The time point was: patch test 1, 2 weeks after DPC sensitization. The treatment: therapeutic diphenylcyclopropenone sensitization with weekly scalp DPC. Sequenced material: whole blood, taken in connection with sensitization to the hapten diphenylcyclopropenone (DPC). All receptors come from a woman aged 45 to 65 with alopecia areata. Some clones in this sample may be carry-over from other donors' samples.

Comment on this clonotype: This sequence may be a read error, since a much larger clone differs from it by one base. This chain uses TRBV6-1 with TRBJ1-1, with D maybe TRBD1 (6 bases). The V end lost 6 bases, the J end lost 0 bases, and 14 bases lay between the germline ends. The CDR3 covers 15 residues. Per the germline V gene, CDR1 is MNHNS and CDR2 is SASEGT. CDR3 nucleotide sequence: TGTGCCAGCAGCATAAAGACAGGCATGAACACTGAAGCTTTCTTT. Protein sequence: CASSIKTGMNTEAFF.

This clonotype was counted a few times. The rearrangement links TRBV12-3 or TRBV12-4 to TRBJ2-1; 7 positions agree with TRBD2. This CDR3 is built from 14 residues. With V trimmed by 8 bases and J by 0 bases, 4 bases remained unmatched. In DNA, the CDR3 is TGTGCCAGCGTCGGGAGGAGCTCCTACAATGAGCAGTTCTTC. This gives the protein CASVGRSSYNEQFF.

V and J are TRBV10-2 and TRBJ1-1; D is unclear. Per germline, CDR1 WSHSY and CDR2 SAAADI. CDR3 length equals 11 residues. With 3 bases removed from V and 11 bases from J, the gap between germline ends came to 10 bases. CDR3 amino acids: CASSDSGSAFF. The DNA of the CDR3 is TGCGCCAGCAGTGACTCAGGCTCCGCTTTCTTT.

DNA of the CDR3: TGTGCCAGCAGCTTAGCGGGAGGACTAGCGGGAGGCAATGAGCAGTTCTTC. It translates to CASSLAGGLAGGNEQFF. The chain carries TRBV7-8 and TRBJ2-1, with 14 bases identical to TRBD2. V dropped 0 bases and J dropped 6; count of bases not matched to a gene: 4. Germline CDR1 SGHVS, CDR2 FQNEAQ. The CDR3 runs 17 residues.

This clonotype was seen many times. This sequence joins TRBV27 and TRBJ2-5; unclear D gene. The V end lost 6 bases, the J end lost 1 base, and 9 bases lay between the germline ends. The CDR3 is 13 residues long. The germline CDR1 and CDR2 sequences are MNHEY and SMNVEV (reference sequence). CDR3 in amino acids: CASRGNLQETQYF. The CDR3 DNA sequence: TGTGCCAGCAGGGGCAACCTCCAAGAGACCCAGTACTTC.

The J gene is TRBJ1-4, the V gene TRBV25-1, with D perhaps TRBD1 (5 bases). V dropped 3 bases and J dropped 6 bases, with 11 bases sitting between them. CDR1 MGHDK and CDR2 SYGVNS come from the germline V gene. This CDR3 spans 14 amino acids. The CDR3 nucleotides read TGTGCCAGCAGTGAGGGGCTATGGCATGAAAAACTGTTTTTT. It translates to CASSEGLWHEKLFF.

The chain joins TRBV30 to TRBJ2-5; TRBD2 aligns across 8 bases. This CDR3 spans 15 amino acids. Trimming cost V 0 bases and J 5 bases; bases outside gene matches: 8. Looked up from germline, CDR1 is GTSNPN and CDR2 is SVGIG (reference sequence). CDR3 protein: CAWSVTGGPRETQYF. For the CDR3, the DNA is TGTGCCTGGAGTGTTACGGGAGGGCCGCGCGAGACCCAGTACTTC.

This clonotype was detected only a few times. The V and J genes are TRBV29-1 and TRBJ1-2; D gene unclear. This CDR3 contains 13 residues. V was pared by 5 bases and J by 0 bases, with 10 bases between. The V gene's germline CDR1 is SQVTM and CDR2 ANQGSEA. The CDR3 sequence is CSVTPGPNYGYTF. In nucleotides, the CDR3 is TGCAGCGTTACTCCGGGTCCTAACTATGGCTACACCTTC.

The CDR3 is CSVVTGTHEQYF. The CDR3 DNA sequence: TGCAGCGTTGTGACAGGAACCCACGAGCAGTACTTC. This chain links TRBV29-1 with TRBJ2-7; tentative D call: TRBD1 (6 bases). V was clipped by 4 bases and J by 5 bases, with 12 bases between them. This CDR3 has 12 amino acids. Looked up from germline, CDR1 is SQVTM and CDR2 is ANQGSEA.

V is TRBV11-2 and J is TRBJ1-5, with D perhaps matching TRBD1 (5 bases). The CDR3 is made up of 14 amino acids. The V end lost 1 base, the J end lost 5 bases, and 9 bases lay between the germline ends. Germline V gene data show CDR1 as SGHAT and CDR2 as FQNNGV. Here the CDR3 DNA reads TGTGCCAGCAGCTTAGGGGGGAACGATCAGCCCCAGCATTTT. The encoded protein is CASSLGGNDQPQHF.

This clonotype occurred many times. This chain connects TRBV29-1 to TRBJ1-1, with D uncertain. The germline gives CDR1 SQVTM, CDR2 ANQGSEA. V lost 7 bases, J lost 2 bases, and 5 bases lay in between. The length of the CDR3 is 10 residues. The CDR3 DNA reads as TGCAGCGCATCTAACACTGAAGCTTTCTTT. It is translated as CSASNTEAFF.

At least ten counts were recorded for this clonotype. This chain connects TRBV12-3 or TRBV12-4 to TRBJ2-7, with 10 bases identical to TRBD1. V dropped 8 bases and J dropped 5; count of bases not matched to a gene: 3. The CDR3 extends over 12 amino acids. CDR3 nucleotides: TGTGCCAGCTCGGACAGGGGGAACGAGCAGTACTTC. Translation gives CASSDRGNEQYF.

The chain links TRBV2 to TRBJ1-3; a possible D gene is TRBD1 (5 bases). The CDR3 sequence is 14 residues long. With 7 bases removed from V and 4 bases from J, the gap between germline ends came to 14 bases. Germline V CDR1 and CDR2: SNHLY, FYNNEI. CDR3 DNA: TGTGCCAGCAAACGGGGGGACTTAGGAAACACCATATATTTT. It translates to CASKRGDLGNTIYF.

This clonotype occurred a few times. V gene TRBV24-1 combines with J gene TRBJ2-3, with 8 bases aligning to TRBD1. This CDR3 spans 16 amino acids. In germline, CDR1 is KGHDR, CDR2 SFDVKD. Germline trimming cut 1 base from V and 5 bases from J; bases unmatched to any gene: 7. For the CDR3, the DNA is TGTGCCACCAGTGATTTTGGCAGGGGGCAGGAAGATACGCAGTATTTT. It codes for CATSDFGRGQEDTQYF.

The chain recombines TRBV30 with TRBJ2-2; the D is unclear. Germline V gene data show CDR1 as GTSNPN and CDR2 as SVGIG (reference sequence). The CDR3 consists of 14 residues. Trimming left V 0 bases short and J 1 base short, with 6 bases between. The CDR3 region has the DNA TGTGCCTGGAGTGTAAGGGAGAACACCGGGGAGCTGTTTTTT. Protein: CAWSVRENTGELFF.

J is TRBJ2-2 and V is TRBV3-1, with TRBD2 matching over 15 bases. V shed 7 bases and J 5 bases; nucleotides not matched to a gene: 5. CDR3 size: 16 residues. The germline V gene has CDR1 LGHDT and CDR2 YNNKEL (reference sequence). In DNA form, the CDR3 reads TGTGCCAGCACCCTAGGACTAGCGGGAGGGACCGGGGAGCTGTTTTTT. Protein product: CASTLGLAGGTGELFF.

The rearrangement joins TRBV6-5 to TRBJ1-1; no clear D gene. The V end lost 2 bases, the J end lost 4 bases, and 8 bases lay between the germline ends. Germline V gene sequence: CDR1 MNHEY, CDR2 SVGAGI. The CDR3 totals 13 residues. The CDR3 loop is CASSYNIFTEAFF. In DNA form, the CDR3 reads TGTGCCAGCAGTTACAATATCTTCACTGAAGCTTTCTTT.

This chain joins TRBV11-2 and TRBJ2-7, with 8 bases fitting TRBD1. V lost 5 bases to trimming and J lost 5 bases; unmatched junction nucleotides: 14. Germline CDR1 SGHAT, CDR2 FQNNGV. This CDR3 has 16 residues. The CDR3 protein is CASSRDRPRPRDEQYF. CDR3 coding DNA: TGTGCCAGCAGCCGGGACAGGCCTAGACCCCGGGACGAGCAGTACTTC. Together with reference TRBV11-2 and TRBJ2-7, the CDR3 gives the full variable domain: EAGVAQSPRYKIIEKRQSVAFWCNPISGHATLYWYQQILGQGPKLLIQFQNNGVVDDSQLPKDRFSAERLKGVDSTLKIQPAKLEDSAVYLCASSRDRPRPRDEQYFGPGTRLTVT.

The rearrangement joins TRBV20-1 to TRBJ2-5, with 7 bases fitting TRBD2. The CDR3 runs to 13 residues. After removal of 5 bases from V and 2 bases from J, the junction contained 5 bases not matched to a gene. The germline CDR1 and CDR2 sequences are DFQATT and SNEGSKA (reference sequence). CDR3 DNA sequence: TGCAGTGCTGGACAACTAGCGCAAGAGACCCAGTACTTC. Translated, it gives CSAGQLAQETQYF.

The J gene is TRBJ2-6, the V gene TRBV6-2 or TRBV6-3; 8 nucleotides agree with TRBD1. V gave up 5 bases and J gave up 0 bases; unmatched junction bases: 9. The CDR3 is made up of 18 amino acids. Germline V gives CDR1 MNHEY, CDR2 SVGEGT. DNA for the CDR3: TGTGCCAGCAGTCCAGACAGGGGAGGACCCTCTGGGGCCAACGTCCTGACTTTC. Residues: CASSPDRGGPSGANVLTF.

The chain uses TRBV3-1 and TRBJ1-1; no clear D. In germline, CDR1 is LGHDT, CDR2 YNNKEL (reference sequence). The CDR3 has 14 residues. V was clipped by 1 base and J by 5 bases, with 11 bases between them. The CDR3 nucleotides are TGTGCCAGCAGCCAAGCGATGGGTTTGACTGAAGCTTTCTTT. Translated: CASSQAMGLTEAFF.

Here the CDR3 DNA reads TGCAGCGCCCGGACAGGCCTAAGCACAGATACGCAGTATTTT. Translating gives CSARTGLSTDTQYF. The chain carries TRBV29-1 and TRBJ2-3; TRBD1 matches at 7 bases. The germline CDR1 and CDR2 sequences are SQVTM and ANQGSEA. V shed 7 bases and J 0 bases; nucleotides not matched to a gene: 7. This CDR3 region has 14 residues.

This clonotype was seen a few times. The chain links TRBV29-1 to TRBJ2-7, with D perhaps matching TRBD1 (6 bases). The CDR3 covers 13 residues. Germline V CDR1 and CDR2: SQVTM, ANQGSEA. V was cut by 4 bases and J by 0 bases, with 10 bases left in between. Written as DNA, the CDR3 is TGCAGCGTTGGCGCGGACAGCTCCTACGAGCAGTACTTC. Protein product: CSVGADSSYEQYF.

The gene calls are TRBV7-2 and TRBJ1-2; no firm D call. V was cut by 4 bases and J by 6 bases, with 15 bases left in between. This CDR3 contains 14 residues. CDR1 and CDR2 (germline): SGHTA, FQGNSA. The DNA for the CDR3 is TGTGCCAGCAGCTCCTCTGCACTAGAGAATGGCTACACCTTC. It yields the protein CASSSSALENGYTF.

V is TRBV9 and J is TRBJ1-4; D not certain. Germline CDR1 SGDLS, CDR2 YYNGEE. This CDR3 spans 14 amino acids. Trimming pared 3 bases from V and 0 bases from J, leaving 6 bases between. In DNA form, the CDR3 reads TGTGCCAGCAGCGAGTTTGCAACTAATGAAAAACTGTTTTTT. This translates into CASSEFATNEKLFF.

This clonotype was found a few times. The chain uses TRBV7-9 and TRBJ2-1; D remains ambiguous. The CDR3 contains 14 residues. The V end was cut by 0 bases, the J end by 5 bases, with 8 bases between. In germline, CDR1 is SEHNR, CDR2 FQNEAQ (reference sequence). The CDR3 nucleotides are TGTGCCAGCAGCTTAGCGGGAACCGACAATGAGCAGTTCTTC. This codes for CASSLAGTDNEQFF.